The 13 T cell receptor beta chains below were found in one sample sequenced in a study of cytomegalovirus exposure and HLA in healthy donors. Primers included in the PCR were 60 Vbeta and 13 Jbeta primers. The data were produced by immunoSEQ multiplex PCR, yet TCRdb's version contains in-frame clones alone and is incomplete. The sample shows some 140,000 clones, over 50% of them seen only once. Input material: PBMCs. The origin of the receptors is a human donor in good health.

The chain couples TRBV6-5 to TRBJ2-5; possible D gene TRBD2, 7 bases. Trimming removed 8 bases from V and 5 bases from J, with 12 bases in between. The germline CDR1 and CDR2 sequences are MNHEY and SVGAGI. The CDR3 is 12 amino acids. CDR3 sequence (DNA): TGTGCCAGCGGGAGGGGGTGGGAGACCCAGTACTTC. This sequence encodes CASGRGWETQYF.

V and J are TRBV7-9 and TRBJ2-2, with TRBD2 matching 8 bases. Germline CDR1 and CDR2: SEHNR and FQNEAQ (reference sequence). With 5 bases clipped from V and 6 bases from J, the junction kept 14 bases outside the gene matches. This CDR3 contains 17 residues. The CDR3 bases are TGTGCCAGCAGCCGTAACACCGGGACTAGGAGACCCGGGGAGCTGTTTTTT. As protein: CASSRNTGTRRPGELFF.

The V and J genes are TRBV4-1 and TRBJ2-2; 9 bases agree with TRBD1. The germline V gene has CDR1 MGHRA and CDR2 YSYEKL. The CDR3 totals 14 residues. Trimming removed 6 bases from V and 3 bases from J; junction bases left unmatched: 2. CDR3 residues: CASRRDRDTGELFF. CDR3 sequence (DNA): TGCGCCAGCAGACGGGACAGGGACACCGGGGAGCTGTTTTTT.

The V call is TRBV25-1, the J call TRBJ2-7, with a weak D call TRBD1 (6 bases). The germline V and J ends were trimmed by 3 bases and 0 bases, with 9 bases remaining between them. CDR1 MGHDK and CDR2 SYGVNS come from the germline V gene. The CDR3 covers 14 residues. This CDR3 is CASSEMDSSYEQYF. Written as DNA, the CDR3 is TGTGCCAGCAGTGAGATGGACAGCTCCTACGAGCAGTACTTC.

This chain connects TRBV5-8 to TRBJ2-3; D possibly corresponds to TRBD1 (5 bases). The CDR3 runs 14 residues. V was shortened by 4 bases and J by 1 base, with 10 bases between the two germline ends. Per the germline V gene, CDR1 is SGHTS and CDR2 is YDEGEE. The CDR3: CASSRTYGTDTQYF. The CDR3 nucleotides are TGTGCCAGCAGCCGGACATACGGCACAGATACGCAGTATTTT.

Only a few counts were recorded for this clone. The chain combines TRBV5-1 with TRBJ1-5, with TRBD1 matching 8 bases. The CDR3 has 14 residues. V lost 2 bases and J lost 5; bases outside the gene matches: 3. Per the germline V gene, CDR1 is SGHRS and CDR2 is YFSETQ. The CDR3, as DNA: TGCGCCAGCAGCTTCGGGACAGGTGATCAGCCCCAGCATTTT. It specifies CASSFGTGDQPQHF.

The chain is built from TRBV28 and TRBJ2-3, with no clear D. CDR1 is MDHEN and CDR2 is SYDVKM in the germline V gene. The CDR3 extends over 12 amino acids. V was pared by 6 bases and J by 6 bases, with 10 bases between. The CDR3 sequence: CASRISLDTQYF. CDR3 in DNA: TGTGCCAGCAGGATTAGTTTGGATACGCAGTATTTT.

The chain is built from TRBV13 and TRBJ2-2; TRBD2 is a possible D gene (6 bases). Germline V gene sequence: CDR1 PRHDT, CDR2 FYEKMQ (reference sequence). The CDR3 consists of 15 residues. Deletions cut 5 bases from V and 4 bases from J, with 14 bases between. CDR3 amino acids: CASSVTRSGTGELFF. DNA of the CDR3: TGTGCCAGCAGCGTGACTAGGAGCGGCACCGGGGAGCTGTTTTTT.

V is TRBV9 and J is TRBJ2-5, with unresolved D. V was pared by 5 bases and J by 0 bases, with 14 bases between. CDR1 and CDR2 from the germline V gene are SGDLS and YYNGEE. The CDR3 spans 15 residues. CDR3 nucleotide sequence: TGTGCCAGCAGTACACAGAGCTGGTACCAAGAGACCCAGTACTTC. Translated: CASSTQSWYQETQYF.

The chain is built from TRBV5-4 and TRBJ2-3, with 9 bases matching TRBD2. With V trimmed by 3 bases and J by 6 bases, 11 bases remained unmatched. Looked up from germline, CDR1 is SGHNT and CDR2 is YYREEE (reference sequence). The CDR3 has 16 amino acids. DNA of the CDR3: TGTGCCAGCAGCTCGAGGGCGGGAGGGGGCCGGGATACGCAGTATTTT. It yields the protein CASSSRAGGGRDTQYF.

The rearrangement links TRBV9 to TRBJ2-7; weak D call: TRBD1 (5 bases). Trimming stripped 2 bases from V and 2 bases from J, with 11 bases between. CDR3 size: 14 residues. CDR1 and CDR2 (germline): SGDLS, YYNGEE. The CDR3 loop is CASSVQGGPYEQYF. DNA of the CDR3: TGTGCCAGCAGCGTCCAGGGTGGACCCTACGAGCAGTACTTC.

The chain recombines TRBV10-2 with TRBJ1-4; D unresolved. The CDR3 runs 13 residues. V dropped 8 bases and J dropped 8 bases, with 15 bases sitting between them. CDR1 is WSHSY and CDR2 is SAAADI in the germline V gene. The CDR3 here is CASGSRGGEKLFF. The CDR3 coding sequence is TGCGCCAGCGGCAGCCGAGGTGGGGAAAAACTGTTTTTT.

The chain has TRBV19 and TRBJ2-2; the match to TRBD1 covers 7 bases. V shed 6 bases, J shed 4 bases, and the junction held 5 bases outside the gene matches. The CDR3 has 14 residues. The V gene's germline CDR1 is LNHDA and CDR2 SQIVND (reference sequence). Here the CDR3 DNA reads TGTGCCAGTAGAGCTGACAGGGTCACCGGGGAGCTGTTTTTT. Amino acid sequence: CASRADRVTGELFF.